The 22 T cell receptor beta chains presented below share a single source sample, sequenced in a study of cytomegalovirus exposure and HLA in healthy donors. PCR involved 60 Vbeta and 13 Jbeta primers. The data were produced by immunoSEQ multiplex PCR, yet TCRdb's version contains in-frame clones alone and is incomplete. The sample lists approximately 160,000 clones, 50% to 75% seen once, with about 3% in the top ten. Sequencing was done on a sample of PBMCs. These TCRs come from a woman aged 25 to 39 in good health and CMV-seropositive.

This clone was recorded a few times. The chain combines TRBV19 with TRBJ1-3; no clear D. The CDR3 consists of 13 residues. Trimming pared 2 bases from V and 2 bases from J, leaving 4 bases between. CDR1 is LNHDA, CDR2 SQIVND, per germline (reference sequence). CDR3 nucleotides: TGTGCCAGTAGTATAACTCCTGGAAACACCATATATTTT. It specifies CASSITPGNTIYF.

This clone was detected only a few times. The rearrangement links TRBV6-1 to TRBJ1-2; D unresolved. CDR3 length: 13 residues. V shed 0 bases and J shed 8 bases, with 10 bases lying between them. The germline CDR1 and CDR2 sequences are MNHNS and SASEGT. CDR3: CASSEARLKGYTF. The CDR3 DNA follows: TGTGCCAGCAGTGAAGCGAGGCTGAAAGGCTACACCTTC.

The rearrangement uses TRBV2 and TRBJ1-1; D not resolved. CDR1 is SNHLY and CDR2 is FYNNEI in the germline V gene. The CDR3 runs 12 residues. V dropped 8 bases and J dropped 1 base, with 8 bases sitting between them. The CDR3 nucleotides read TGTGCCAGCTCCTACCAGAACACTGAAGCTTTCTTT. Residues: CASSYQNTEAFF.

The CDR3 sequence: CAWSVNVAGTYEQYF. CDR3 nucleotides: TGTGCCTGGAGTGTTAACGTAGCGGGGACCTACGAGCAGTACTTC. The V call is TRBV30, the J call TRBJ2-5; 8 bases fit TRBD2. The J call may be faulty, since TRBJ2-7 better matches the DNA end. The CDR3 consists of 15 residues. The germline V gene encodes CDR1 GTSNPN and CDR2 SVGIG (reference sequence).

The chain employs TRBV5-8 and TRBJ1-4; 7 positions match TRBD1. Germline CDR1 and CDR2: SGHTS and YDEGEE. The CDR3 is made up of 15 amino acids. The trim removed 4 bases at V and 0 bases at J, leaving 3 bases unmatched. This chain's CDR3 is CASSPTGTTNEKLFF. The CDR3 bases are TGTGCCAGCAGCCCGACAGGGACAACTAATGAAAAACTGTTTTTT.

The chain carries TRBV19 and TRBJ2-3; TRBD2 agrees at 8 bases. The CDR3 runs to 16 residues. CDR1 LNHDA and CDR2 SQIVND come from the germline V gene (reference sequence). The J segment lost 2 bases and the V segment lost 3 bases, leaving 7 bases of the junction unmatched. The CDR3 bases are TGTGCCAGTAGTATTAGGGCTAGCGGGTTCACAGATACGCAGTATTTT. Its protein is CASSIRASGFTDTQYF.

The chain is built from TRBV5-1 and TRBJ1-2, with a weak D call TRBD1 (5 bases). Germline CDR1 reads SGHRS; CDR2 reads YFSETQ. Between the trimmed V and J ends, which lost 7 bases and 0 bases, there was a span of 16 bases. The CDR3 has 15 amino acids. This CDR3 reads CASYAGGETNYGYTF. CDR3 sequence (DNA): TGCGCCAGCTACGCCGGGGGGGAAACTAACTATGGCTACACCTTC.

There are many counts of this clone. The chain employs TRBV6-5 and TRBJ1-1, with D possibly being TRBD1 (5 bases). Germline V lookup: CDR1 MNHEY, CDR2 SVGAGI. The V end lost 7 bases, the J end lost 1 base, and 13 bases lay between the germline ends. The length of the CDR3 is 14 residues. In DNA, the CDR3 is TGTGCCAGCACTACACCGGGGGGGAACACTGAAGCTTTCTTT. It yields the protein CASTTPGGNTEAFF.

The chain has TRBV29-1 and TRBJ2-1; possibly TRBD2 for D (6 bases). V lost 3 bases, J lost 2 bases, and 14 bases lay in between. The CDR3 loop spans 15 amino acids. Germline CDR1 reads SQVTM; CDR2 reads ANQGSEA. The CDR3 coding sequence is TGCAGCGTTGAGGCCCCTTGGGGGGCCTACAATGAGCAGTTCTTC. Protein sequence: CSVEAPWGAYNEQFF.

This clone was seen once. The chain uses TRBV6-5 and TRBJ2-5; 8 bases are a match to TRBD2. After removal of 5 bases from V and 5 bases from J, the junction contained 7 bases not matched to a gene. Germline V gives CDR1 MNHEY, CDR2 SVGAGI. There are 14 residues in the CDR3. CDR3 DNA sequence: TGTGCCAGCAGTCCGCGGGGGGAGGGCGAGACCCAGTACTTC. It is translated as CASSPRGEGETQYF.

This chain links TRBV4-1 with TRBJ2-5; no definite D call. The DNA end is a closer match to TRBJ2-7, so the J assignment may be wrong. The CDR3 has 16 residues. The germline CDR1 and CDR2 sequences are MGHRA and YSYEKL. This CDR3 reads CASSQAPHLHVYEQYF. As DNA, the CDR3 is TGCGCCAGCAGCCAAGCCCCCCACCTCCACGTATACGAGCAGTACTTC.

V gene TRBV27 combines with J gene TRBJ1-1; the D gene is possibly TRBD1 (5 bases). The V end was cut by 3 bases, the J end by 7 bases, with 18 bases between. This CDR3 region has 15 residues. Germline V lookup: CDR1 MNHEY, CDR2 SMNVEV (reference sequence). The DNA of the CDR3 is TGTGCCAGCAGTTTTCTCGGGGGGGGAGGAGGTGAAGCTTTCTTT. Its translation is CASSFLGGGGGEAFF.

The chain recombines TRBV5-1 with TRBJ2-2, with D perhaps TRBD2 (6 bases). The CDR3 is 15 residues long. The germline gives CDR1 SGHRS, CDR2 YFSETQ. V lost 4 bases, J lost 6 bases, and 16 bases lay in between. This CDR3 is CASSPSGLLPGELFF. In nucleotides, the CDR3 is TGCGCCAGCAGCCCCTCGGGACTCCTGCCCGGGGAGCTGTTTTTT. The full variable domain, rest sourced from reference TRBV5-1 and TRBJ2-2, is KAGVTQTPRYLIKTRGQQVTLSCSPISGHRSVSWYQQTPGQGLQFLFEYFSETQRNKGNFPGRFSGRQFSNSRSEMNVSTLELGDSALYLCASSPSGLLPGELFFGEGSRLTVL.

The sample holds a few counts of this clone. The chain joins TRBV5-1 to TRBJ2-1; D unresolved. Trimming stripped 0 bases from V and 0 bases from J, with 4 bases between. CDR3 length equals 14 residues. Germline V CDR1 and CDR2: SGHRS, YFSETQ. Here the CDR3 DNA reads TGCGCCAGCAGCTTGGATAGCTCCTACAATGAGCAGTTCTTC. Protein sequence: CASSLDSSYNEQFF.

This clone showed up just a few times. The rearrangement links TRBV10-3 to TRBJ2-2, with 8 positions matching TRBD1. CDR1 ENHRY and CDR2 SYGVKD come from the germline V gene. This CDR3 comprises 16 residues. The J segment lost 4 bases and the V segment lost 6 bases, leaving 10 bases of the junction unmatched. The CDR3 loop reads CAISETRTGSTGELFF. The CDR3 coding sequence is TGTGCCATCAGCGAGACACGGACAGGGAGCACCGGGGAGCTGTTTTTT.

V usage is TRBV5-4 and J usage is TRBJ2-1, with 11 bases that match TRBD2. CDR1 is SGHNT, CDR2 YYREEE, per germline (reference sequence). After removal of 1 base from V and 7 bases from J, the junction contained 7 bases not matched to a gene. The CDR3 is 16 amino acids. CDR3 nucleotide sequence: TGTGCCAGCAGCTTGCCCCTAGCGGGAGGTAAGAATGAGCAGTTCTTC. Protein: CASSLPLAGGKNEQFF.

The rearrangement joins TRBV7-8 to TRBJ2-5; 7 nucleotides line up with TRBD2. CDR3 length: 15 amino acids. The ends lost 1 base at V and 7 bases at J; junction bases unmatched: 9. CDR1 is SGHVS, CDR2 FQNEAQ, per germline. In nucleotides, the CDR3 is TGTGCCAGCAGCTTAGTCGGTCTAGCGGTAGGGACCCAGTACTTC. Encoded protein: CASSLVGLAVGTQYF.

Of note for this clone: Additional DNA sequences in this sample encode the identical CDR3. The chain links TRBV9 to TRBJ2-7; D possibly corresponds to TRBD1 (6 bases). This CDR3 spans 14 amino acids. Looked up from germline, CDR1 is SGDLS and CDR2 is YYNGEE. Trimming left V 2 bases short and J 1 base short, with 10 bases between. CDR3 nucleotide sequence: TGTGCCAGCAGCGTTACAGGGAATTCCTACGAGCAGTACTTC. It translates to CASSVTGNSYEQYF.

V usage is TRBV7-2 and J usage is TRBJ2-7; 8 bases agree with TRBD2. CDR1 is SGHTA, CDR2 FQGNSA, per germline. V dropped 3 bases and J dropped 5; count of bases not matched to a gene: 9. The CDR3 consists of 15 residues. The CDR3 DNA is TGTGCCAGCAGCTTGGCGGGGGGCAGGGAGCACGAGCAGTACTTC. It translates to CASSLAGGREHEQYF.

The chain is built from TRBV15 and TRBJ2-3; no definite D call. There are 14 residues in the CDR3. Germline assignment: CDR1 LNHNV and CDR2 YYDKDF (reference sequence). Trimming removed 0 bases from V and 4 bases from J, with 8 bases in between. The CDR3 loop is CATSRDFNSDTQYF. CDR3 in DNA: TGTGCCACCAGCAGAGATTTCAACTCAGATACGCAGTATTTT. Full variable domain (outside the CDR3, taken from reference TRBV15 and TRBJ2-3): DAMVIQNPRYQVTQFGKPVTLSCSQTLNHNVMYWYQQKSSQAPKLLFHYYDKDFNNEADTPDNFQSRRPNTSFCFLDIRSPGLGDTAMYLCATSRDFNSDTQYFGPGTRLTVL.

The genes are TRBV30 and TRBJ1-2, with 8 bases that match TRBD1. Germline assignment: CDR1 GTSNPN and CDR2 SVGIG (reference sequence). The length of the CDR3 is 14 residues. V dropped 0 bases and J dropped 7; count of bases not matched to a gene: 7. CDR3 protein: CAWSVSLQGVGYTF. CDR3 sequence (DNA): TGTGCCTGGAGTGTTTCCCTACAGGGGGTTGGCTACACCTTC.

This clone was detected only a few times. The genes are TRBV5-1 and TRBJ2-6; D is perhaps TRBD2 (6 bases). This CDR3 comprises 18 residues. Per germline, CDR1 SGHRS and CDR2 YFSETQ. V shed 2 bases and J shed 0 bases, with 15 bases lying between them. The CDR3 protein is CASSFARHGSSGANVLTF. CDR3 coding DNA: TGCGCCAGCAGCTTCGCCCGACACGGGAGCTCTGGGGCCAACGTCCTGACTTTC.